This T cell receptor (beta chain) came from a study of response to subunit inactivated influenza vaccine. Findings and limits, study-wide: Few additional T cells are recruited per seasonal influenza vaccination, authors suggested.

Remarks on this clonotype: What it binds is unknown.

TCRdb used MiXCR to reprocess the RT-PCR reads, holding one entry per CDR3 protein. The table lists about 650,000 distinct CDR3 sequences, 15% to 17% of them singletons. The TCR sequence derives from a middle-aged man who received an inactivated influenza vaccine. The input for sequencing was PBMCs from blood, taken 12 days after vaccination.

CDR3 nucleotides: TGTGCCAGCAGATCAAGGGTCGGCCCCACCGGGGAGCTGTTTTTT. Encoded protein: CASRSRVGPTGELFF. This sequence joins TRBV7-9 and TRBJ2-2; D remains ambiguous. Germline CDR1 is SEHNR and CDR2 is FQNEAQ (reference sequence). The V gene lost 6 bases and the J gene lost 4 bases, with 15 bases spanning the gap. CDR3 length equals 15 residues.